This T cell receptor (beta chain) was sequenced for a study of blood T cell repertoires in COVID-19. Sequencing was performed with immunoSEQ multiplex PCR; in TCRdb, only in-frame clones are kept and a portion is missing. Of around 190,000 clones detected, approximately 80% appear once; the ten largest clones hold nearly 9.5%. Sequencing was performed on PBMCs or T cells enriched from blood (not recorded which). This TCR came from a middle-aged man who had recovered from COVID-19.

The CDR3 DNA reads as TGTGCCAGCGGACGGACAGGTTCACCCCTCCACTTT. Its protein product is CASGRTGSPLHF. The chain employs TRBV11-2 and TRBJ1-6, with 7 bases fitting TRBD1. There are 12 residues in the CDR3. Germline V lookup: CDR1 SGHAT, CDR2 FQNNGV. V lost 8 bases, J lost 9 bases, and 4 bases stayed unmatched.